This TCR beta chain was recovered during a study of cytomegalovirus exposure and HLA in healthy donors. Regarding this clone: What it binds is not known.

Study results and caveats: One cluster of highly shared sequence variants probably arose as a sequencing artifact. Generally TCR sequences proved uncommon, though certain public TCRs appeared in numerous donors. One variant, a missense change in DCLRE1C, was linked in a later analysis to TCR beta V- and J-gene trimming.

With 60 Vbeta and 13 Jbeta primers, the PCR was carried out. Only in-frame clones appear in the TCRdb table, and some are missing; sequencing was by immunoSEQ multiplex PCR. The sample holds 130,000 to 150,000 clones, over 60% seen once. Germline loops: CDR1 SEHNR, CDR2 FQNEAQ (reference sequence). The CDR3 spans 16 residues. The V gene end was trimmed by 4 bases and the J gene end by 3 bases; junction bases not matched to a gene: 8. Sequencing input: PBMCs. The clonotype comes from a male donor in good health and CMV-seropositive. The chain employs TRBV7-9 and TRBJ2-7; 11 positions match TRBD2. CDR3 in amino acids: CASSSGTSGNLYEQYF. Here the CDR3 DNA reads TGTGCCAGCAGCTCCGGGACTAGCGGAAACCTCTACGAGCAGTACTTC.